This is a list of T cell receptor beta chains from one sample in a study of early T cells in non-severe SARS-CoV-2 infection. TCRdb re-called the 5' RACE reads with MiXCR, one entry per CDR3 protein. The sample includes under 90,000 distinct CDR3 sequences, approximately 13% seen only once; the top ten take around 6%. The sequencing sample was made of whole blood. Receptors originate from an adult who was a healthcare worker with PCR-confirmed SARS-CoV-2 infection or an uninfected control (not recorded which). The CDR3 runs from the conserved cysteine through the conserved F or W. A D gene is named only where the DNA matches it firmly. Only part of the rows carry a size: once, few, many, or a class if the clone is expanded.

few	.	TRBJ1-2	TRBV19	TGTGCCAGCGCTCCATATCAGGGATTCGGTGGCTACACCTTC	CASAPYQGFGGYTF
few	TRBD1	TRBJ2-7	TRBV28	TGTGCCAGCAGTTCATCCGGGACAGGCGTCTACGAGCAGTACTTC	CASSSSGTGVYEQYF
.	.	TRBJ1-1	TRBV28	TGTGCCAGCAGTTTCCTCACCCGACAGTCGACTGAAGCTTTCTTT	CASSFLTRQSTEAFF
.	TRBD1	TRBJ1-3	TRBV20-1	TGCAGTGCTAGAGATAAGACAGGGTCTGGAAACACCATATATTTT	CSARDKTGSGNTIYF
many	.	TRBJ2-1	TRBV20-1	TGCAGTGCTAGAGATCCCCGGGGCGGCCACAATGAGCAGTTCTTC	CSARDPRGGHNEQFF
many	.	TRBJ1-1	TRBV7-8	TGTGCCAGCAGCTTAGGTAGGACCGCGGGGACTGAAGCTTTCTTT	CASSLGRTAGTEAFF
.	.	TRBJ2-3	TRBV18	TGTGCCAGCCATACAAGGAGGACAGATACGCAGTATTTT	CASHTRRTDTQYF
.	TRBD2	TRBJ2-1	TRBV7-9	TGTGCCAGCAGCAGAGGGGGACTAGCTGCTTACAATGAGCAGTTCTTC	CASSRGGLAAYNEQFF
many	.	TRBJ1-2	TRBV6-5	TGTGCCAGCAGTTACAGGGATATTGATGGCTACACCTTC	CASSYRDIDGYTF
.	.	TRBJ2-5	TRBV20-1	TGCAGTGCCGAGGGCCAGGGAGGTTTCCAAGAGACCCAGTACTTC	CSAEGQGGFQETQYF
few	.	TRBJ2-7	TRBV7-2	TGTGCCAGCAGCTTTGCCACGGGCTCCTACGAGCAGTACTTC	CASSFATGSYEQYF
many	TRBD2	TRBJ2-3	TRBV7-3	TGTGCCAGCAGGACTAGCGGGAGCGCAGATACGCAGTATTTT	CASRTSGSADTQYF
.	TRBD2	TRBJ2-3	TRBV11-1	TGTGCCAGCAGCTCCTCTAGCGGGAGGGCCACAGATACGCAGTATTTT	CASSSSSGRATDTQYF
many	TRBD1	TRBJ2-3	TRBV13	TGTGCCAGCAGCTTAGAGGGGACAGTCACAGATACGCAGTATTTT	CASSLEGTVTDTQYF
.	.	TRBJ2-5	TRBV18	TGTGCCAGCTCACCATTGGCCCAAGAGACCCAGTACTTC	CASSPLAQETQYF
many	.	TRBJ1-5	TRBV3-1	TGTGCCAGCAGCAAATCTGTAGTTCAGCCCCAGCATTTT	CASSKSVVQPQHF
few	TRBD1	TRBJ1-2	TRBV6-5	TGTGCCAGCAGTAACCCTGGACAGGCTAACTATGGCTACACCTTC	CASSNPGQANYGYTF
many	.	TRBJ2-5	TRBV18	TGTGCCAGCTCACCCCTCGGGGCTTCAGGGCGAGAGACCCAGTACTTC	CASSPLGASGRETQYF
.	TRBD1	TRBJ1-1	TRBV7-9	TGTGCCAGCTGGACAGGGTTGAACACTGAAGCTTTCTTT	CASWTGLNTEAFF
few	TRBD1	TRBJ2-7	TRBV5-1	TGCGCCAGCAGCTTGTTGGGACAGGGAACCTACGAGCAGTACTTC	CASSLLGQGTYEQYF
once	.	TRBJ2-1	TRBV6-1	TGTGCCAGCAGTGAGGGGCTAGGGCCCTACAATGAGCAGTTCTTC	CASSEGLGPYNEQFF
few	.	TRBJ2-1	TRBV5-6	TGTGCCAGCAGCTTGGTTCTGGAAATAGATGAGCAGTTCTTC	CASSLVLEIDEQFF
.	.	TRBJ2-3	TRBV2	TGTGCCAGCAGTAGGGACACCAACACAGATACGCAGTATTTT	CASSRDTNTDTQYF
many	.	TRBJ1-2	TRBV29-1	TGCAGCGTTGATGACGGGACACACTATGGCTACACCTTC	CSVDDGTHYGYTF
many	.	TRBJ1-6	TRBV4-2	TGTGCCAGCAGCCAGGTACACCAGACCGGGACGCGGAATTCACCCCTCCACTTT	CASSQVHQTGTRNSPLHF
.	.	TRBJ1-1	TRBV5-1	TGCGCCAGCAGCTTGAACGGGCTCAACACTGAAGCTTTCTTT	CASSLNGLNTEAFF
many	.	TRBJ2-1	TRBV3-1	TGTGCCAGCAGCCTCCTTGGGCAGGGTTCCTACAATGAGCAGTTCTTC	CASSLLGQGSYNEQFF
.	.	TRBJ1-1	TRBV3-1	TGTGCCAGCAGCCAAAATTTCAGGGATCTAGGCGTTTTCTTT	CASSQNFRDLGVFF
.	.	TRBJ1-2	TRBV28	TGTGCCACCCGACAGGAACCCTATGGCTACACCTTC	CATRQEPYGYTF
few	.	TRBJ2-7	TRBV5-1	TGCGCCAGCAGCTTGGGCATAGGACTAACCTACGAGCAGTACTTC	CASSLGIGLTYEQYF
few	.	TRBJ1-1	TRBV30	TGTGCCTGGAGTGGCCAGATGAACACTGAAGCTTTCTTT	CAWSGQMNTEAFF
few	.	TRBJ1-5	TRBV18	TGTGCCAGCTCACCAGGGGTCAGGGTAGACAATCAGCCCCAGCATTTT	CASSPGVRVDNQPQHF
many	.	TRBJ2-7	TRBV19	TGTGCCAGTAGTATCCGAGTGGCAAGCGGAGTCTCCTACGAGCAGTACTTC	CASSIRVASGVSYEQYF
few	TRBD2	TRBJ2-1	TRBV5-1	TGCGCCAGCAGCTTGGGGACTAGCGGGAGGGGTAGCAATGAGCAGTTCTTC	CASSLGTSGRGSNEQFF
many	.	TRBJ2-5	TRBV27	TGTGCCAGCAGCGATTATTTAAGAGGGACCCAGTACTTC	CASSDYLRGTQYF
.	.	TRBJ2-2	TRBV20-1	TGCAGTGCTACCTCCGGGACCAATGCGAACACCGGGGAGCTGTTTTTT	CSATSGTNANTGELFF
few	.	TRBJ2-7	TRBV5-1	TGCGCCAGCAGCTTGGCCCCCGGACAGACCTACGAGCAGTACTTC	CASSLAPGQTYEQYF
few	.	TRBJ2-3	TRBV6-1	TGTGCCAGCAGTGAACTTCCAGGGAGTCATAGCACAGATACGCAGTATTTT	CASSELPGSHSTDTQYF
few	.	TRBJ2-3	TRBV7-3	TGTGCCAGCAGCCAGGGGACCCCTACGGATACGCAGTATTTT	CASSQGTPTDTQYF
.	TRBD1	TRBJ1-6	TRBV9	TGTGCCAGCAGCAAGGGACAGTTGAATTCACCCCTCCACTTT	CASSKGQLNSPLHF